Each of the 20 T cell receptor beta chains below was sequenced from the same sample in a study of PD-1 blockade in classical Hodgkin lymphoma. Relapse was seen in all patients after autologous stem cell transplantation, and brentuximab vedotin exposure was variable. Isolation of CD8+ T cells from thawed PBMCs used magnetic negative selection. The repertoire was sequenced with immunoSEQ multiplex PCR; TCRdb's copy has only in-frame clones and lacks some. The data contain fewer than 3,500 clones, 74% of them seen just once; the ten biggest clones take up approximately 18%. The specimen was CD8+ T cells from blood, collected at baseline. These receptors all come from a human donor with classical Hodgkin lymphoma.

J is TRBJ2-7 and V is TRBV28, with D perhaps TRBD1 (5 bases). CDR1 MDHEN and CDR2 SYDVKM come from the germline V gene. V was trimmed by 0 bases and J by 6 bases, leaving 6 bases between them. CDR3 length: 12 residues. For the CDR3, the DNA is TGTGCCAGCAGTTTATGGGGGCGCGAGCAGTACTTC. Its protein product is CASSLWGREQYF.

The V call is TRBV30, the J call TRBJ2-5; D assignment may be TRBD1 or TRBD2 (7 bases each). Germline assignment: CDR1 GTSNPN and CDR2 SVGIG (reference sequence). The V gene lost 4 bases and the J gene lost 5 bases, with 17 bases spanning the gap. The CDR3 is 14 residues long. The chain's CDR3 is CAWKAGGEWETQYF. The CDR3 nucleotides read TGTGCCTGGAAAGCAGGGGGGGAATGGGAGACCCAGTACTTC.

This chain links TRBV10-3 with TRBJ1-1; TRBD1 is a possible D gene (6 bases). With 7 bases removed from V and 3 bases from J, the gap between germline ends came to 12 bases. The CDR3 sequence is 13 residues long. The germline V gene has CDR1 ENHRY and CDR2 SYGVKD. DNA for the CDR3: TGTGCCATCACTGCCCACAGGGACACTGAAGCTTTCTTT. This sequence encodes CAITAHRDTEAFF.

V is TRBV4-2 and J is TRBJ2-7; a weak D match, TRBD2 (5 bases). In germline, CDR1 is LGHNA, CDR2 YNFKEQ. The CDR3 length is 14 residues. V lost 4 bases and J 5 bases, leaving 15 bases between the germline ends. The DNA for the CDR3 is TGTGCCAGCAGCCCCACGGGGTTCGGACACGAGCAGTACTTC. It codes for CASSPTGFGHEQYF.

V and J are TRBV4-3 and TRBJ1-6, with D perhaps TRBD1 (6 bases). CDR1 and CDR2 (germline): LGHNA, YSLEER. The CDR3 sequence is 16 residues long. V was cut by 0 bases and J by 2 bases, with 8 bases left in between. The CDR3 nucleotides are TGCGCCAGCAGCCAAGATGGGGGCCCCTATAATTCACCCCTCCACTTT. Translated: CASSQDGGPYNSPLHF.

This chain uses TRBV4-1 with TRBJ2-1; possibly TRBD1 for D (6 bases). The CDR3 runs 14 residues. Trimming took off 2 bases at V and 4 bases at J, with 9 bases between the two ends. In germline, CDR1 is MGHRA, CDR2 YSYEKL. The CDR3 sequence is CASSQPDSYNEQFF. CDR3 DNA: TGCGCCAGCAGCCAACCGGACAGTTACAATGAGCAGTTCTTC.

CDR3 residues: CASSQVWAAPPDTQYF. The CDR3 DNA reads TGTGCCAGCAGCCAAGTGTGGGCCGCCCCTCCAGATACGCAGTATTTT. The chain employs TRBV5-8 and TRBJ2-3, with D unclear. Germline CDR1 reads SGHTS; CDR2 reads YDEGEE. The CDR3 has 16 residues. Trimming took off 4 bases at V and 4 bases at J, with 19 bases between the two ends.

The chain uses TRBV5-3 and TRBJ2-7; TRBD1 agrees at 10 bases. TRBV5-3 is an ORF; its function is uncertain. The CDR3 has 14 residues. V shed 8 bases, J shed 2 bases, and the junction held 7 bases outside the gene matches. CDR3 amino acids: CASSRGTGAYEQYF. The DNA of the CDR3 is TGTGCCAGCAGCCGCGGGACAGGGGCCTACGAGCAGTACTTC.

The CDR3 is CASSIGRYEQYF. The DNA of the CDR3 is TGTGCCAGCAGCATCGGAAGGTACGAGCAGTACTTC. The chain has TRBV5-6 and TRBJ2-7; the D is unclear. V lost 4 bases, J lost 4 bases, and 9 bases lay in between. Germline CDR1 is SGHDT and CDR2 is YYEEEE. CDR3 size: 12 residues.

The chain has TRBV6-5 and TRBJ1-2; D may be TRBD1 (6 bases). V lost 3 bases and J lost 0, with 14 bases in between. This CDR3 is 16 amino acids long. CDR1 and CDR2 (germline): MNHEY, SVGAGI. The CDR3 here is CASSYQTGPANYGYTF. The CDR3 DNA follows: TGTGCCAGCAGTTATCAGACAGGACCAGCTAACTATGGCTACACCTTC.

This chain joins TRBV6-5 and TRBJ2-5; tentative D call: TRBD2 (6 bases). Germline loops: CDR1 MNHEY, CDR2 SVGAGI. V lost 8 bases and J 5 bases, leaving 18 bases between the germline ends. The CDR3 runs to 14 residues. CDR3 sequence (DNA): TGTGCCAGCGGCACGCGGAGGGTCGGGGAGACCCAGTACTTC. It codes for CASGTRRVGETQYF.

The genes are TRBV7-9 and TRBJ2-7; D is possibly TRBD1 (5 bases). The CDR3 covers 14 residues. V was trimmed by 1 base and J by 4 bases, leaving 11 bases between them. From germline, CDR1 is SEHNR and CDR2 FQNEAQ (reference sequence). For the CDR3, the DNA is TGTGCCAGCAGCTTAGTCGGCAGGGCTTACGAGCAGTACTTC. It translates to CASSLVGRAYEQYF.

This chain connects TRBV23-1 to TRBJ2-7, with D possibly TRBD2 on 6 matching bases. TRBV23-1 is given ORF status, its function remaining uncertain. The CDR3 contains 17 residues. The V end lost 8 bases, the J end lost 2 bases, and 25 bases lay between the germline ends. CDR3 in DNA: TGCGCCAGCCCCCACCCCCAAATGGAAAGGAGGGCCTACGAGCAGTACTTC. The encoded protein is CASPHPQMERRAYEQYF.

This clone was picked up one time. The chain employs TRBV7-1 and TRBJ1-2; D remains unclear. TRBV7-1 is placed among ORFs of uncertain function. The CDR3 is 14 residues long. The V gene lost 4 bases and the J gene lost 4 bases, with 13 bases spanning the gap. Written as DNA, the CDR3 is TGTGCCAGCAGCTTCTTACCCGCTGCCTATGGCTACACCTTC. Amino acid sequence: CASSFLPAAYGYTF.

CDR3 nucleotide sequence: TGTGCCAGCAGCTTAGATCTTCGGAGCGGGGGGGCTCGTGAGCAGTTCTTC. Translation: CASSLDLRSGGAREQFF. V is TRBV11-3 and J is TRBJ2-1; TRBD2 matches 10 bases. With V trimmed by 0 bases and J by 9 bases, 11 bases remained unmatched. The CDR3 has 17 residues. Germline assignment: CDR1 SGHNT and CDR2 YENEEA.

V gene TRBV27 combines with J gene TRBJ1-4, with unresolved D. The V gene's germline CDR1 is MNHEY and CDR2 SMNVEV (reference sequence). The CDR3 runs 14 residues. V was pared by 5 bases and J by 5 bases, with 12 bases between. The CDR3 bases are TGTGCCAGCAGTGTGGTTGGGCTAAATGAAAAACTGTTTTTT. This gives the protein CASSVVGLNEKLFF.

The chain links TRBV29-1 to TRBJ2-5, with 7 nucleotides matching TRBD1. V gave up 0 bases and J gave up 3 bases; unmatched junction bases: 13. Germline loops: CDR1 SQVTM, CDR2 ANQGSEA. This CDR3 has 17 amino acids. CDR3 sequence reads: CSVEDQRWGTAKETQYF. DNA for the CDR3: TGCAGCGTTGAAGATCAAAGGTGGGGGACAGCAAAAGAGACCCAGTACTTC.

The chain links TRBV19 to TRBJ1-1; 7 nucleotides agree with TRBD1. Germline loops: CDR1 LNHDA, CDR2 SQIVND (reference sequence). The CDR3 is 13 residues long. V lost 5 bases and J lost 4; bases outside the gene matches: 4. In nucleotides, the CDR3 is TGTGCCAGTAGTTGGCAGGGGGGCACTGAAGCTTTCTTT. Translation gives CASSWQGGTEAFF.

This rearrangement joins TRBV28 to TRBJ1-2; TRBD1 matches at 7 bases. V shed 4 bases and J 7 bases; nucleotides not matched to a gene: 12. Germline V gene lookup returns CDR1 MDHEN and CDR2 SYDVKM. The CDR3 has 15 residues. The CDR3 DNA is TGTGCCAGCAGTTCCCCTTCGGACAGGCGGTTTGGCTACACCTTC. It is translated as CASSSPSDRRFGYTF.

This clone was observed a single time. The rearrangement joins TRBV5-1 to TRBJ2-7; 9 bases are shared with TRBD2. CDR3 length: 14 amino acids. The V gene's germline CDR1 is SGHRS and CDR2 YFSETQ. Trimming at V came to 2 bases and at J to 4 bases, leaving 4 bases not matched to a gene. The CDR3 sequence: CASSLAGGFYEQYF. The CDR3 nucleotides read TGCGCCAGCAGCTTAGCGGGGGGATTTTACGAGCAGTACTTC.